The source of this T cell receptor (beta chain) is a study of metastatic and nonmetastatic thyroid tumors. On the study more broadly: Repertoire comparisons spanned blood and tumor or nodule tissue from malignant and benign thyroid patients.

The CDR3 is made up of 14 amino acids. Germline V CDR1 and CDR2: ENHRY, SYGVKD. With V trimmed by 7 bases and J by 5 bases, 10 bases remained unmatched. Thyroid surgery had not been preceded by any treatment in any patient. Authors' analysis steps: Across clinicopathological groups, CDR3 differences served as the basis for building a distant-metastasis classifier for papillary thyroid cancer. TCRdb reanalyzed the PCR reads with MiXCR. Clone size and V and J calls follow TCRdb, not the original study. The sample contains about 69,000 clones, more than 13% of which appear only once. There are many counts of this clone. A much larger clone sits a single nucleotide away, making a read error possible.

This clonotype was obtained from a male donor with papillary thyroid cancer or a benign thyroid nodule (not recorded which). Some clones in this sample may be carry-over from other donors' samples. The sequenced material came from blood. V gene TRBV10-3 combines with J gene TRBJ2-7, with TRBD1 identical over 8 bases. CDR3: CAIKGTGSRDEQYF. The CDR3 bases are TGTGCCATCAAGGGGACAGGCTCTCGGGACGAGCAGTACTTC.